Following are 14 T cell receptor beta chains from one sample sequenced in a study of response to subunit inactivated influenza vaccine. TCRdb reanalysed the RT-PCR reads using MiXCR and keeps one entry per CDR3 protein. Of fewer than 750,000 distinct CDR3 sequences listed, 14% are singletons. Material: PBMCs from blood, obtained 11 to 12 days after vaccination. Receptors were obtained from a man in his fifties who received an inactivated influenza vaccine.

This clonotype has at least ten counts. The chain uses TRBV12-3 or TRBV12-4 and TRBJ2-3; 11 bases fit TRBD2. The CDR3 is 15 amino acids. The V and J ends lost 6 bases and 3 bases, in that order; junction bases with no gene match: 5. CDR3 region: CASSLRLAGTDTQYF. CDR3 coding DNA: TGTGCCAGCAGCCTTCGACTAGCGGGGACAGATACGCAGTATTTT.

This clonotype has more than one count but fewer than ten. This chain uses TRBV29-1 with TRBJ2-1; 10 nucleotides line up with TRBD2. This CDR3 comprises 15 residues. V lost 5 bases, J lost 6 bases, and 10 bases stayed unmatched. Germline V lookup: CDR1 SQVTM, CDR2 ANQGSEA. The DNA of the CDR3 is TGCAGCGTTATCATGTCCCTAGCGGGAGTCAATGAGCAGTTCTTC. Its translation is CSVIMSLAGVNEQFF.

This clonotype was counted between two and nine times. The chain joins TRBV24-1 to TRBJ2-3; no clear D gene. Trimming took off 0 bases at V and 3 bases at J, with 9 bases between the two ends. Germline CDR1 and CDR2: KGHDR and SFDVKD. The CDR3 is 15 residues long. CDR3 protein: CATSDLLPGTDTQYF. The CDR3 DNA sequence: TGTGCCACCAGTGATTTGCTCCCCGGGACAGATACGCAGTATTTT.

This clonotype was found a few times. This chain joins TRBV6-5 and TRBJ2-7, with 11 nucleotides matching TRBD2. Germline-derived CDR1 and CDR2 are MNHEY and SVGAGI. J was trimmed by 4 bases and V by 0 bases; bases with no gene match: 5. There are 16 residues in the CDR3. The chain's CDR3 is CASSYSLAGGPYEQYF. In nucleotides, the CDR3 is TGTGCCAGCAGTTACTCGCTAGCGGGAGGCCCTTACGAGCAGTACTTC.

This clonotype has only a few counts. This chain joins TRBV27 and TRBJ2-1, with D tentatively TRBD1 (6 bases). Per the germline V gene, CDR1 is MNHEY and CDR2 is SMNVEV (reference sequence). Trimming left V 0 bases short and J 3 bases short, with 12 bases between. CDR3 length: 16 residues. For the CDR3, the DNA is TGTGCCAGCAGTTTATCGGCAGGGGAAATCTACAATGAGCAGTTCTTC. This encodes CASSLSAGEIYNEQFF.

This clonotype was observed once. In DNA form, the CDR3 reads TGTGCCAGCAGTTACTTCGGGACTAGCGGCGAGACCCAGTACTTC. Amino acids: CASSYFGTSGETQYF. This chain connects TRBV6-2 or TRBV6-3 to TRBJ2-5, with TRBD2 matching over 11 bases. The junction had 3 bases not matched to a gene; V was cut back by 1 base and J by 5 bases. CDR1 is MNHEY and CDR2 is SVGEGT in the germline V gene. This CDR3 comprises 15 residues.

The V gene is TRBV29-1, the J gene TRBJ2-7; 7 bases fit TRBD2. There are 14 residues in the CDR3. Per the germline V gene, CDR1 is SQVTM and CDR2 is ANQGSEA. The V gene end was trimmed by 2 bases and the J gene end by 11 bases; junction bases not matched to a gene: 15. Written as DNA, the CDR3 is TGCAGCGTTGAATGGGGTAGCGGGCCTGGTAGGGAGTACTTC. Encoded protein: CSVEWGSGPGREYF.

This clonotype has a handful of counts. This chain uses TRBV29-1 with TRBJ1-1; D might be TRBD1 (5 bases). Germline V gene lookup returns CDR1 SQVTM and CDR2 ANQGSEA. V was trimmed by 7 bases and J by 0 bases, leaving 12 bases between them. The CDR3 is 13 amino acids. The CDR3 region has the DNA TGCAGCGCCGAGGGGCAGATGAACACTGAAGCTTTCTTT. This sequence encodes CSAEGQMNTEAFF.

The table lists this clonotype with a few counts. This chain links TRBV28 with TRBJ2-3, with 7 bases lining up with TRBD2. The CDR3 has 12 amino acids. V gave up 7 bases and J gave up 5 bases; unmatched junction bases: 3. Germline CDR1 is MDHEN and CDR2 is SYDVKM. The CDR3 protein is CASTGGGDTQYF. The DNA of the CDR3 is TGTGCCAGCACGGGAGGAGGAGATACGCAGTATTTT.

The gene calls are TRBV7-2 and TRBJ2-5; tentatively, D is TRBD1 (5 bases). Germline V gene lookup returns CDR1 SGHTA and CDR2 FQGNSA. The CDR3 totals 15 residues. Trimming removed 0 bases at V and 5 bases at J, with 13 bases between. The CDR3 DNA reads TGTGCCAGCAGCTTAGCTGGTTTCAGGGCGGAGACCCAGTACTTC. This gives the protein CASSLAGFRAETQYF.

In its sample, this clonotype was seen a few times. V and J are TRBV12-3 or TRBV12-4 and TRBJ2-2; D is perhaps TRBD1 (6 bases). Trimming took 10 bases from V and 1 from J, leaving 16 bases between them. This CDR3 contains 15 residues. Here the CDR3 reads CATAWGPQNTGELFF. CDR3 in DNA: TGTGCCACCGCGTGGGGGCCACAGAACACCGGGGAGCTGTTTTTT.

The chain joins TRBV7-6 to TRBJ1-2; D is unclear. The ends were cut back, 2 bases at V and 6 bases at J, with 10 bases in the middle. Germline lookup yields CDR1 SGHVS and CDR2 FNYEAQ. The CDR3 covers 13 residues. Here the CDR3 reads CASSLTGIDGYTF. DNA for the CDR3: TGTGCCAGCAGCTTAACGGGGATTGATGGCTACACCTTC.

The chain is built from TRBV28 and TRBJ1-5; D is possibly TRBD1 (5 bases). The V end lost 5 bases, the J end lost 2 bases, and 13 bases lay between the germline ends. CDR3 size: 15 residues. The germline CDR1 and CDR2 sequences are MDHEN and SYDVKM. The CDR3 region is CASSPLGEGNQPQHF. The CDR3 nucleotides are TGTGCCAGCAGTCCCTTGGGGGAGGGCAATCAGCCCCAGCATTTT.

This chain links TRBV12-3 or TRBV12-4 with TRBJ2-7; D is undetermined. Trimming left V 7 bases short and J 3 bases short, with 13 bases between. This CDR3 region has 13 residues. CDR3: CASTLSFIYEQYF. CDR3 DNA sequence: TGTGCCAGCACCCTTAGTTTCATCTACGAGCAGTACTTC.